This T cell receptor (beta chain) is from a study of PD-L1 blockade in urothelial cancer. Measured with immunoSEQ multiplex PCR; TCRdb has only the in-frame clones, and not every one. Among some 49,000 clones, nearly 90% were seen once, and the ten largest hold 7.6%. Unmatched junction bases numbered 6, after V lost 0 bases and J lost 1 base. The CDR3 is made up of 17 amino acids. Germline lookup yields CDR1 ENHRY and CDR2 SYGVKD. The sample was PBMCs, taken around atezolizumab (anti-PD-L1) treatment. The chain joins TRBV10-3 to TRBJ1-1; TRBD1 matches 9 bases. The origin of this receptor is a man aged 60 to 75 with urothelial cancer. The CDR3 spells CAISESGTGWANTEAFF. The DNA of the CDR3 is TGTGCCATCAGTGAGTCGGGGACAGGGTGGGCGAACACTGAAGCTTTCTTT.